This T cell receptor beta chain appears in the sequencing data of a study of blood T cell repertoires in COVID-19. The wider study: Samples of COVID-19 (acute and convalescent) were obtained from the United States, Italy and Spain. The analysed material was cDNA or gDNA that came from T cells, B-cell-depleted T cells, or PBMCs.

V was clipped by 5 bases and J by 0 bases, with 8 bases between them. The length of the CDR3 is 15 residues. Germline CDR1 LNHDA, CDR2 SQIVND (reference sequence). In the original processing: Estimated nucleated cell counts came from reference gene primer amplification. Some clones are missing from TCRdb's copy, which holds only in-frame ones; the method was immunoSEQ multiplex PCR. Clone size and V and J calls were adopted from that table, with D and trimming inferred from the DNA. The table includes a few hundred thousand clones, 81% detected once. This receptor was obtained from a human donor with acute or convalescent COVID-19. The donor label of this sample is uncertain. The chain employs TRBV19 and TRBJ2-6; D is undetermined. The sequenced sample consisted of peripheral blood. CDR3 in amino acids: CASSLSSSGANVLTF. CDR3 nucleotides: TGTGCCAGTAGTCTGAGTAGCTCTGGGGCCAACGTCCTGACTTTC.